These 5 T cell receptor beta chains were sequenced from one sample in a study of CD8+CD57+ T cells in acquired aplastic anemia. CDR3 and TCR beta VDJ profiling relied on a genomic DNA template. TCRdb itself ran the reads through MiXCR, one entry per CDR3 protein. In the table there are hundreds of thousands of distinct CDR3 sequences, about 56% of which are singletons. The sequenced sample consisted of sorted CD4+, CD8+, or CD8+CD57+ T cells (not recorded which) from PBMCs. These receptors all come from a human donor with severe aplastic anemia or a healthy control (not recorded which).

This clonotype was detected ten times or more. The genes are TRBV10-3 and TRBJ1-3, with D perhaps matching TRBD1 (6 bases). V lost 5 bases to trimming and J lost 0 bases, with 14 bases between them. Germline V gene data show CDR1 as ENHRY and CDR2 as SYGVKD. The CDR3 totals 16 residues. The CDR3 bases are TGTGCCATCAGTCCCACTGGACAGCTCTCTGGAAACACCATATATTTT. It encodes CAISPTGQLSGNTIYF.

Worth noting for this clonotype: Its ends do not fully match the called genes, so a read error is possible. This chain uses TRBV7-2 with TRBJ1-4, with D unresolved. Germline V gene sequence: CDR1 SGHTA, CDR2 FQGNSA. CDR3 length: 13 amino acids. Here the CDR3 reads CASSLGIYEKLSF. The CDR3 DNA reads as TGTGCCAGCAGCTTAGGGATTTATGAAAAACTGTCTTTT.

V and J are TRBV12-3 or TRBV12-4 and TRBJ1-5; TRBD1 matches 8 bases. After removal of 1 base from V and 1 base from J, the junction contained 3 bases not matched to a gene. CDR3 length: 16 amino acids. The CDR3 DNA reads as TGTGCCAGCAGTTTAGGACAGGGGTTAAGCAATCAGCCCCAGCATTTT. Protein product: CASSLGQGLSNQPQHF.

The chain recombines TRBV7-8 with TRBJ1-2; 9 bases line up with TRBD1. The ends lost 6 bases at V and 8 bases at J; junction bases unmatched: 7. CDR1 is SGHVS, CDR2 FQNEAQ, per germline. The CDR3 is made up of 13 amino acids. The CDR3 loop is CASSEWTGEGYTF. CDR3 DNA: TGTGCCAGCAGTGAGTGGACAGGGGAAGGCTACACCTTC.

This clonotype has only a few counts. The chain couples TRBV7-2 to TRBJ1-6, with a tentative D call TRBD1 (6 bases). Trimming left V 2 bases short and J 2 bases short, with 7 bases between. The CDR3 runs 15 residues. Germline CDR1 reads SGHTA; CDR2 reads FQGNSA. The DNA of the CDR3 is TGTGCCAGCAGCTTAACAGGGACCTATAATTCACCCCTCCACTTT. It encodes CASSLTGTYNSPLHF. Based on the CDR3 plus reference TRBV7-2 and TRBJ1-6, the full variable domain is GAGVSQSPSNKVTEKGKDVELRCDPISGHTALYWYRQSLGQGLEFLIYFQGNSAPDKSGLPSDRFSAERTGGSVSTLTIQRTQQEDSAVYLCASSLTGTYNSPLHFGNGTRLTVT.